A single sample is the source of the 29 T cell receptor beta chains below, sequenced in a study of T cells in localized non-small cell lung cancer. The assay was immunoSEQ multiplex PCR, and TCRdb's table has in-frame clones only and misses some. The sample has 38,000 or so clones, 86% seen once. Specimen: peripheral blood mononuclear cells, collected before any cancer treatment. These receptors were obtained from a male donor at least 60 years old with stage II lung adenocarcinoma.

The gene calls are TRBV7-9 and TRBJ2-2; TRBD1 might be the D (6 bases). The germline V and J ends were trimmed by 1 base and 2 bases, with 11 bases remaining between them. The CDR3 sequence is 16 residues long. Germline assignment: CDR1 SEHNR and CDR2 FQNEAQ (reference sequence). Here the CDR3 DNA reads TGTGCCAGCAGCTTAGAGGGACACAGAAACACCGGGGAGCTGTTTTTT. It encodes CASSLEGHRNTGELFF. Complete variable domain (other parts from reference TRBV7-9 and TRBJ2-2): DTGVSQNPRHKITKRGQNVTFRCDPISEHNRLYWYRQTLGQGPEFLTYFQNEAQLEKSRLLSDRFSAERPKGSFSTLEIQRTEQGDSAMYLCASSLEGHRNTGELFFGEGSRLTVL.

The chain carries TRBV12-5 and TRBJ2-1; possible D gene TRBD2, 5 bases. This CDR3 spans 12 amino acids. Germline V CDR1 and CDR2: LGHNT, FRNRAP. Trimming took 6 bases from V and 10 from J, leaving 13 bases between them. CDR3 amino acids: CASGRTSVEQFF. In DNA, the CDR3 is TGTGCTAGTGGCCGGACTTCCGTGGAGCAGTTCTTC. Complete variable domain (other parts from reference TRBV12-5 and TRBJ2-1): DARVTQTPRHKVTEMGQEVTMRCQPILGHNTVFWYRQTMMQGLELLAYFRNRAPLDDSGMPKDRFSAEMPDATLATLKIQPSEPRDSAVYFCASGRTSVEQFFGPGTRLTVL.

The chain employs TRBV10-3 and TRBJ1-1; tentatively, D is TRBD1 (6 bases). The V and J ends lost 11 bases and 1 base respectively, with 14 bases between them. CDR1 is ENHRY and CDR2 is SYGVKD in the germline V gene. This CDR3 region has 13 residues. The CDR3 DNA reads as TGTGCCGCCCAACGGGGGGCGAACACTGAAGCTTTCTTT. Translation gives CAAQRGANTEAFF.

This chain's CDR3 is CASSGTGMNTEAFF. CDR3 in DNA: TGCGCCAGCAGCGGGACAGGGATGAACACTGAAGCTTTCTTT. The chain carries TRBV5-1 and TRBJ1-1, with TRBD1 matching 9 bases. V shed 4 bases and J 0 bases; nucleotides not matched to a gene: 1. Germline values: CDR1 SGHRS, CDR2 YFSETQ. The CDR3 length is 14 residues.

The chain employs TRBV2 and TRBJ1-3; a possible D gene is TRBD1 (5 bases). The V gene lost 6 bases and the J gene lost 4 bases, with 10 bases spanning the gap. The CDR3 is made up of 13 amino acids. Germline values: CDR1 SNHLY, CDR2 FYNNEI. CDR3 in amino acids: CASSGAGGNTIYF. In DNA, the CDR3 is TGTGCCAGCAGCGGGGCGGGGGGAAACACCATATATTTT.

The rearrangement links TRBV30 to TRBJ1-4, with D possibly TRBD1 on 5 matching bases. The V end was cut by 2 bases, the J end by 7 bases, with 8 bases between. Germline assignment: CDR1 GTSNPN and CDR2 SVGIG (reference sequence). The CDR3 length is 12 residues. The CDR3 reads CAWSKTAEKLFF. In nucleotides, the CDR3 is TGTGCCTGGAGTAAGACAGCTGAAAAACTGTTTTTT.

This sequence joins TRBV5-1 and TRBJ2-1; the match to TRBD2 covers 9 bases. V lost 5 bases and J lost 10; bases outside the gene matches: 10. Germline lookup yields CDR1 SGHRS and CDR2 YFSETQ. The CDR3 contains 14 residues. The CDR3 nucleotides read TGCGCCAGCAGGATAGCGGGACTAGCAGGGGAGCAGTTCTTC. Translation: CASRIAGLAGEQFF.

The chain has TRBV12-5 and TRBJ2-3; TRBD2 is a possible D gene (6 bases). This CDR3 region has 13 residues. The germline V gene encodes CDR1 LGHNT and CDR2 FRNRAP. Trimming cost V 4 bases and J 5 bases, with 10 bases left between them. The CDR3 loop reads CASGWDSRDTQYF. The CDR3 DNA is TGTGCTAGTGGTTGGGACTCTAGAGATACGCAGTATTTT.

This clone was counted only a few times. This chain uses TRBV29-1 with TRBJ1-1; D is ambiguous. The germline V gene has CDR1 SQVTM and CDR2 ANQGSEA. The CDR3 is 12 amino acids. Trimming removed 0 bases at V and 11 bases at J, with 13 bases between. The CDR3 region has the DNA TGCAGCGTTGAAGATCTAGTACTGACTGCTTTCTTT. The encoded protein is CSVEDLVLTAFF.

The genes are TRBV7-6 and TRBJ2-3; 7 nucleotides align to TRBD1. This CDR3 contains 16 residues. With V trimmed by 4 bases and J by 0 bases, 7 bases remained unmatched. The germline gives CDR1 SGHVS, CDR2 FNYEAQ. The CDR3 region has the DNA TGTGCCAGCAGCTCCAACAGGGGCCGTAGCACAGATACGCAGTATTTT. The encoded protein is CASSSNRGRSTDTQYF. Drawing the rest from reference TRBV7-6 and TRBJ2-3, the complete variable domain is GAGVSQSPRYKVTKRGQDVALRCDPISGHVSLYWYRQALGQGPEFLTYFNYEAQQDKSGLPNDRFSAERPEGSISTLTIQRTEQRDSAMYRCASSSNRGRSTDTQYFGPGTRLTVL.

This chain's CDR3 is CASSGARNTGELFF. The CDR3 region has the DNA TGTGCCAGCAGCGGGGCCAGGAACACCGGGGAGCTGTTTTTT. This chain uses TRBV2 with TRBJ2-2; the D gene could be TRBD1 or TRBD2 (5 bases each). There are 14 residues in the CDR3. The germline CDR1 and CDR2 sequences are SNHLY and FYNNEI. V lost 6 bases and J 1 base, leaving 9 bases between the germline ends.

The V and J genes are TRBV6-5 and TRBJ1-2, with D maybe TRBD1 (6 bases). V was trimmed by 1 base and J by 4 bases, leaving 13 bases between them. This CDR3 region has 15 residues. Germline V CDR1 and CDR2: MNHEY, SVGAGI. The CDR3 coding sequence is TGTGCCAGCAGTTACTATCCCAGGGGCCCCTATGGCTACACCTTC. As protein: CASSYYPRGPYGYTF.

The chain is built from TRBV27 and TRBJ2-5; perhaps TRBD1 as D (6 bases). V dropped 2 bases and J dropped 11 bases, with 18 bases sitting between them. CDR3 length: 14 residues. The germline CDR1 and CDR2 sequences are MNHEY and SMNVEV (reference sequence). The CDR3 coding sequence is TGTGCCAGCAGTTTACGGCAGGGGACGAGGGAGCAGTACTTC. Amino acids: CASSLRQGTREQYF.

The CDR3 protein is CASSKALSELYGYTF. The CDR3 DNA follows: TGTGCCAGCAGCAAAGCGCTCAGCGAGCTCTATGGCTACACCTTC. This sequence joins TRBV21-1 and TRBJ1-2. TRBV21-1 is shown as a pseudogene. CDR3 size: 15 residues.

In this sample, this clone turned up once. The chain links TRBV7-2 to TRBJ2-5; 9 bases align to TRBD1. From germline, CDR1 is SGHTA and CDR2 FQGNSA. V lost 9 bases, J lost 5 bases, and 19 bases stayed unmatched. The length of the CDR3 is 17 residues. DNA for the CDR3: TGTGCCAGAAAACAGGGGGCTTGGATCCGGCCTAGGGAGACCCAGTACTTC. This gives the protein CARKQGAWIRPRETQYF.

This clone was seen more than once but under ten times. The chain is built from TRBV30 and TRBJ1-1, with TRBD1 matching over 7 bases. With V trimmed by 4 bases and J by 0 bases, 2 bases remained unmatched. The germline gives CDR1 GTSNPN, CDR2 SVGIG (reference sequence). The CDR3 is made up of 13 amino acids. CDR3 sequence (DNA): TGTGCCTGGAACAGGGGCCTGAACACTGAAGCTTTCTTT. The encoded protein is CAWNRGLNTEAFF.

Comment on this clone: Within the sample, other DNA sequences also encode this same CDR3. The V gene is TRBV18, the J gene TRBJ1-2; D not resolved. The V gene's germline CDR1 is KGHSH and CDR2 LQKENI. V lost 3 bases to trimming and J lost 4 bases, with 9 bases between them. This CDR3 has 13 residues. CDR3 DNA sequence: TGTGCCAGCTCACCCCCGGGTGGCTATGGCTACACCTTC. Encoded protein: CASSPPGGYGYTF.

This clone was recorded only once. The chain couples TRBV2 to TRBJ2-3; D gene uncertain. V was pared by 0 bases and J by 6 bases, with 4 bases between. This CDR3 has 12 residues. Per germline, CDR1 SNHLY and CDR2 FYNNEI. CDR3 region: CASSEATDTQYF. The CDR3 nucleotides are TGTGCCAGCAGTGAAGCTACGGATACGCAGTATTTT.

The chain is built from TRBV7-2 and TRBJ2-3; TRBD1 matches 12 bases. CDR1 is SGHTA and CDR2 is FQGNSA in the germline V gene. The V gene end was trimmed by 2 bases and the J gene end by 1 base; junction bases not matched to a gene: 7. The CDR3 totals 18 residues. The CDR3 DNA reads TGTGCCAGCAGCTTACGGACCGGGACAGGGGGCGGCACAGATACGCAGTATTTT. Protein product: CASSLRTGTGGGTDTQYF. The full variable domain, completed using reference TRBV7-2 and TRBJ2-3, is GAGVSQSPSNKVTEKGKDVELRCDPISGHTALYWYRQSLGQGLEFLIYFQGNSAPDKSGLPSDRFSAERTGGSVSTLTIQRTQQEDSAVYLCASSLRTGTGGGTDTQYFGPGTRLTVL.

This clone was counted a single time. The rearrangement uses TRBV10-3 and TRBJ2-3, with 8 nucleotides matching TRBD2. Unmatched junction bases numbered 4, after V lost 2 bases and J lost 3 bases. The CDR3 runs 15 residues. Per germline, CDR1 ENHRY and CDR2 SYGVKD. DNA for the CDR3: TGTGCCATCAGTGAGGGAATAGCGGGGACAGATACGCAGTATTTT. Translated: CAISEGIAGTDTQYF.

V and J are TRBV7-9 and TRBJ2-1; the match to TRBD2 covers 16 bases. This CDR3 has 15 amino acids. CDR1 SEHNR and CDR2 FQNEAQ come from the germline V gene (reference sequence). Germline trimming cut 4 bases from V and 9 bases from J; bases unmatched to any gene: 3. CDR3 bases: TGTGCCAGCAGCTACGGGACTAGCGGGAGGGGTGAGCAGTTCTTC. Residues: CASSYGTSGRGEQFF.

This clone has a single count. The chain carries TRBV28 and TRBJ2-1; D is possibly TRBD2 (5 bases). V was shortened by 7 bases and J by 1 base, with 14 bases between the two germline ends. Per germline, CDR1 MDHEN and CDR2 SYDVKM. The CDR3 runs 15 residues. As DNA, the CDR3 is TGTGCCAGCAATGATGCGGGCGGTTCCTACAATGAGCAGTTCTTC. It yields the protein CASNDAGGSYNEQFF.

About this clone: One end of the junction is discordant with germline, which a read error may explain. The chain links TRBV5-1 to TRBJ1-1; D is unclear. The CDR3 runs 15 residues. CDR1 and CDR2 from the germline V gene are SGHRS and YFSETQ. The CDR3 loop is CASSLFRQANTEAFF. The CDR3 nucleotides read TGTGCCAGCAGCTTGTTCAGGCAGGCAAACACTGAAGCTTTCTTT.

The chain employs TRBV13 and TRBJ1-2, with TRBD1 identical over 9 bases. Unmatched junction bases numbered 4, after V lost 5 bases and J lost 0 bases. The germline V gene has CDR1 PRHDT and CDR2 FYEKMQ (reference sequence). The CDR3 has 15 residues. DNA for the CDR3: TGTGCCAGCAGCCCGGGACAGGGCGCTAACTATGGCTACACCTTC. Encoded protein: CASSPGQGANYGYTF.

This sequence joins TRBV5-4 and TRBJ2-5; 8 nucleotides align to TRBD1. After removal of 4 bases from V and 2 bases from J, the junction contained 10 bases not matched to a gene. CDR1 and CDR2 from the germline V gene are SGHNT and YYREEE (reference sequence). This CDR3 has 16 amino acids. CDR3 coding DNA: TGTGCCAGCAGCCCGAGCTCAGGGGGCGGGCAAGAGACCCAGTACTTC. Its protein product is CASSPSSGGGQETQYF.

This sequence joins TRBV7-9 and TRBJ2-1; 9 nucleotides align to TRBD2. Trimming took 6 bases from V and 8 from J; bases not matched to a gene: 8. The CDR3 runs to 14 residues. The germline V gene encodes CDR1 SEHNR and CDR2 FQNEAQ (reference sequence). DNA of the CDR3: TGTGCCAGCAGACAGGCGGGAGGGGGCGATGAGCAGTTCTTC. Residues: CASRQAGGGDEQFF.

This CDR3 reads CASRPPGLVLNEQFF. DNA for the CDR3: TGTGCCAGCAGGCCTCCGGGACTAGTCTTGAATGAGCAGTTCTTC. The gene calls are TRBV6-5 and TRBJ2-1; 8 nucleotides match TRBD2. The CDR3 consists of 15 residues. After removal of 6 bases from V and 7 bases from J, the junction contained 11 bases not matched to a gene. Germline lookup yields CDR1 MNHEY and CDR2 SVGAGI.

V gene TRBV7-9 combines with J gene TRBJ1-1, with D possibly being TRBD1 (6 bases). The CDR3 contains 14 residues. In germline, CDR1 is SEHNR, CDR2 FQNEAQ (reference sequence). Trimming took 5 bases from V and 3 from J, leaving 13 bases between them. The chain's CDR3 is CASSKSTGHTEAFF. For the CDR3, the DNA is TGTGCCAGCAGCAAGAGCACAGGGCACACTGAAGCTTTCTTT.

The chain carries TRBV5-1 and TRBJ1-6; weak D call: TRBD1 (5 bases). Germline V gives CDR1 SGHRS, CDR2 YFSETQ. Trimming left V 3 bases short and J 9 bases short, with 25 bases between. The CDR3 has 18 residues. The CDR3 DNA reads as TGCGCCAGCAGCTATACCCTCCAGTGGGGCGTAGCGGGTTCACCCCTCCACTTT. This codes for CASSYTLQWGVAGSPLHF.